This TCR beta chain was recorded in a study of T cells after yellow fever vaccination. The authors made TCR cDNA by 5'RACE template switching, adding a universal primer site and UMIs. MiXCR, run by TCRdb on the 5' RACE reads, gives a single entry per CDR3 protein. The data contain nearly 350,000 distinct CDR3 sequences, roughly 7.5% of them singletons. The CDR3 sequence is 19 residues long. CDR1 MNHEY and CDR2 SVGEGT come from the germline V gene. V lost 7 bases and J lost 0; bases outside the gene matches: 18. There are a few counts of this clonotype. This sequence originates from a man between 18 and 35 years old who received the YFV17D yellow fever vaccine. The sequencing used PBMCs, collected 35 to 50 days after the first yellow fever vaccination. The chain recombines TRBV6-2 or TRBV6-3 with TRBJ2-3, with TRBD2 matching 8 bases. CDR3 nucleotides: TGTGCCAGCAACTGGAACTTACCGGGACTAGAGGGTAGCACAGATACGCAGTATTTT. Amino acids: CASNWNLPGLEGSTDTQYF.